Shown below are 27 T cell receptor beta chains from a single sample sequenced in a study of spatial heterogeneity in lung cancer. TCRdb re-analysed the 5' RACE reads in MiXCR, keeping a single row per CDR3 protein. This sample yields about 27,000 distinct CDR3 sequences, of which over 6% are seen a single time; roughly 13% belongs to the top ten. Sample time point: sample taken at primary tumor resection. Sequences were derived from PBMCs, sampled at surgery. The receptors stem from a male donor with early-stage non-small cell lung cancer.

The sample holds many counts of this clonotype. The V call is TRBV9, the J call TRBJ1-2; 12 bases are a match to TRBD1. Germline CDR1 SGDLS, CDR2 YYNGEE. With V trimmed by 4 bases and J by 4 bases, 5 bases remained unmatched. The CDR3 runs 15 residues. In DNA, the CDR3 is TGTGCCAGCAGCACGGGACAGGGGGCCGTCTATGGCTACACCTTC. Residues: CASSTGQGAVYGYTF.

This clonotype was seen many times. The chain links TRBV7-6 to TRBJ2-2; TRBD1 is a possible D gene (5 bases). The CDR3 loop spans 14 amino acids. The germline V and J ends were trimmed by 8 bases and 3 bases, with 13 bases remaining between them. Germline V CDR1 and CDR2: SGHVS, FNYEAQ. CDR3 sequence (DNA): TGTGCCAGCTCTTGGCAGGGCTACACCGGGGAGCTGTTTTTT. It is translated as CASSWQGYTGELFF.

This clonotype was recorded many times. The V gene is TRBV2, the J gene TRBJ1-3; tentative D call: TRBD1 (6 bases). V was clipped by 6 bases and J by 1 base, with 7 bases between them. CDR3 length equals 13 residues. Germline assignment: CDR1 SNHLY and CDR2 FYNNEI. This CDR3 is CASRGQSGNTIYF. The CDR3 DNA reads TGTGCCAGCAGGGGACAATCTGGAAACACCATATATTTT.

This clonotype has at least ten counts. The chain couples TRBV24-1 to TRBJ1-5; D ambiguous. The germline gives CDR1 KGHDR, CDR2 SFDVKD. V dropped 4 bases and J dropped 0 bases, with 6 bases sitting between them. This CDR3 comprises 14 residues. The CDR3 coding sequence is TGTGCCACCAGTGAGGGGAGTAGCAATCAGCCCCAGCATTTT. It encodes CATSEGSSNQPQHF.

This clonotype was observed at least ten times. The chain links TRBV7-3 to TRBJ2-2; no clear D. CDR3 length equals 15 residues. From germline, CDR1 is SGHTA and CDR2 FQGTGA. Trimming left V 0 bases short and J 6 bases short, with 11 bases between. CDR3 protein: CASSLTNYRAGELFF. As DNA, the CDR3 is TGTGCCAGCAGCTTAACTAACTATCGTGCCGGGGAGCTGTTTTTT. Variable domain in full (rest from reference TRBV7-3 and TRBJ2-2): GAGVSQTPSNKVTEKGKYVELRCDPISGHTALYWYRQSLGQGPEFLIYFQGTGAADDSGLPNDRFFAVRPEGSVSTLKIQRTERGDSAVYLCASSLTNYRAGELFFGEGSRLTVL.

The chain employs TRBV2 and TRBJ2-1; TRBD2 matches 14 bases. Germline V gene data show CDR1 as SNHLY and CDR2 as FYNNEI. V was clipped by 7 bases and J by 11 bases; unmatched bases: 7. This CDR3 comprises 14 residues. CDR3 amino acids: CASTGLAGGTQQFF. The CDR3 DNA reads TGTGCCAGCACAGGACTAGCGGGAGGCACCCAGCAGTTCTTC.

This clonotype was seen at least ten times. CDR3 nucleotides: TGTGCCAGCACTCGGGACCGCTCCTACGAGCAGTACTTC. It specifies CASTRDRSYEQYF. The chain recombines TRBV28 with TRBJ2-7; tentatively, D is TRBD1 or TRBD2 (5 bases each). The CDR3 length is 13 residues. Per the germline V gene, CDR1 is MDHEN and CDR2 is SYDVKM. V was pared by 7 bases and J by 0 bases, with 10 bases between.

This clonotype showed up many times. The chain employs TRBV27 and TRBJ1-1; D is perhaps TRBD1 (5 bases). Trimming stripped 3 bases from V and 4 bases from J, with 9 bases between. Germline V CDR1 and CDR2: MNHEY, SMNVEV (reference sequence). The CDR3 has 13 amino acids. DNA of the CDR3: TGTGCCAGCAGTTTTGGGACCAGCACTGAAGCTTTCTTT. It is translated as CASSFGTSTEAFF.

This rearrangement joins TRBV12-3 or TRBV12-4 to TRBJ1-1; TRBD1 aligns across 8 bases. The trim removed 6 bases at V and 2 bases at J, leaving 8 bases unmatched. The CDR3 runs 15 residues. The CDR3 loop reads CASRPPTGANTEAFF. The CDR3 DNA is TGTGCCAGCAGACCTCCGACAGGGGCCAACACTGAAGCTTTCTTT.

In its sample, this clonotype is medium-sized. The chain combines TRBV7-3 with TRBJ1-1, with D unclear. CDR1 is SGHTA and CDR2 is FQGTGA in the germline V gene. The CDR3 loop spans 14 amino acids. The V and J ends lost 3 bases and 4 bases respectively, with 12 bases between them. CDR3 in DNA: TGTGCCAGCAGCTTTCGCCCGGCCGGCACTGAAGCTTTCTTT. Amino acids: CASSFRPAGTEAFF.

At least ten counts were recorded for this clonotype. The chain couples TRBV12-3 or TRBV12-4 to TRBJ2-3; 9 bases align to TRBD2. After removal of 4 bases from V and 6 bases from J, the junction contained 14 bases not matched to a gene. This CDR3 has 17 residues. DNA for the CDR3: TGTGCCAGCAGTTCCCTAGGTTGGCGGGAGGGCCAGGATACGCAGTATTTT. Its protein is CASSSLGWREGQDTQYF.

This clonotype has at least ten counts. The chain carries TRBV15 and TRBJ1-2; D is ambiguous. This CDR3 comprises 13 residues. CDR1 is LNHNV and CDR2 is YYDKDF in the germline V gene (reference sequence). V was clipped by 3 bases and J by 7 bases, with 12 bases between them. Here the CDR3 DNA reads TGTGCCACCAGCAGTGGACCCTTAGGTGGCTACACCTTC. It is translated as CATSSGPLGGYTF.

This clonotype was recorded many times. The J gene is TRBJ1-1, the V gene TRBV28; a possible D gene is TRBD1 (5 bases). V gave up 6 bases and J gave up 6 bases, with 17 bases separating them. CDR1 is MDHEN, CDR2 SYDVKM, per germline. The CDR3 contains 14 residues. In DNA, the CDR3 is TGTGCCAGCAGGCCGTCAGGGATTCGGGCTGAAGCTTTCTTT. Translated, it gives CASRPSGIRAEAFF.

V and J are TRBV13 and TRBJ2-3; D remains unclear. V shed 5 bases and J shed 2 bases, with 8 bases lying between them. This CDR3 comprises 13 residues. CDR1 PRHDT and CDR2 FYEKMQ come from the germline V gene (reference sequence). The CDR3: CASSTLSTDTQYF. In DNA, the CDR3 is TGTGCCAGCAGCACCCTCTCCACAGATACGCAGTATTTT.

This clonotype was recorded many times. This rearrangement joins TRBV4-1 to TRBJ2-7, with 9 bases lining up with TRBD2. This CDR3 is 15 amino acids long. Germline V gene lookup returns CDR1 MGHRA and CDR2 YSYEKL. The V and J ends lost 0 bases and 3 bases, in that order; junction bases with no gene match: 3. The chain's CDR3 is CASSQDLAGNYEQYF. The CDR3 DNA follows: TGCGCCAGCAGCCAAGATCTAGCGGGAAACTACGAGCAGTACTTC.

This clonotype was counted ten times or more. The chain is built from TRBV12-3 or TRBV12-4 and TRBJ1-1; D is unclear. The V end was cut by 3 bases, the J end by 1 base, with 6 bases between. The CDR3 length is 13 residues. CDR3 nucleotide sequence: TGTGCCAGCAGTTTGAACCAGAACACTGAAGCTTTCTTT. This codes for CASSLNQNTEAFF.

This clonotype was seen many times. This chain joins TRBV11-2 and TRBJ2-1; D gene uncertain. V lost 5 bases and J 5 bases, leaving 10 bases between the germline ends. Germline V lookup: CDR1 SGHAT, CDR2 FQNNGV. The CDR3 is 13 residues long. DNA of the CDR3: TGTGCCAGCAGCCTCTACAGAAACAATGAGCAGTTCTTC. Protein sequence: CASSLYRNNEQFF.

The sample holds many counts of this clonotype. This chain links TRBV6-6 with TRBJ2-3; weak D call: TRBD1 (6 bases). From germline, CDR1 is MNHNY and CDR2 SVGAGI (reference sequence). The CDR3 contains 14 residues. Trimming removed 2 bases from V and 2 bases from J, with 8 bases in between. DNA for the CDR3: TGTGCCAGCAGTTACGGGGGCCTCACAGATACGCAGTATTTT. Translated, it gives CASSYGGLTDTQYF.

In its sample, this clonotype was seen many times. V gene TRBV27 combines with J gene TRBJ1-1; D is possibly TRBD1 (5 bases). In germline, CDR1 is MNHEY, CDR2 SMNVEV (reference sequence). The germline V and J ends were trimmed by 4 bases and 5 bases, with 23 bases remaining between them. This CDR3 has 17 amino acids. The CDR3 loop is CASSSPRALTVGTEAFF. CDR3 bases: TGTGCCAGCAGTTCCCCGAGGGCCCTGACAGTGGGAACTGAAGCTTTCTTT.

The table lists this clonotype with many counts. The genes are TRBV20-1 and TRBJ2-7; 12 nucleotides match TRBD2. The CDR3 extends over 12 amino acids. From germline, CDR1 is DFQATT and CDR2 SNEGSKA (reference sequence). Trimming cost V 6 bases and J 6 bases; bases outside gene matches: 3. The CDR3 protein is CSARGLAGEQYF. DNA for the CDR3: TGCAGTGCCAGGGGACTAGCGGGCGAGCAGTACTTC.

This clonotype was seen more than once but under ten times. The chain joins TRBV7-2 to TRBJ2-5; 16 bases map to TRBD2. J was trimmed by 2 bases and V by 0 bases; bases with no gene match: 3. Germline V gene data show CDR1 as SGHTA and CDR2 as FQGNSA. The CDR3 is 18 amino acids. The CDR3 reads CASSLAGLAGGGQETQYF. The CDR3 DNA reads TGTGCCAGCAGCTTAGCGGGACTAGCGGGAGGGGGGCAAGAGACCCAGTACTTC.

This clonotype appeared many times. V is TRBV10-1 and J is TRBJ2-1, with D tentatively TRBD2 (5 bases). CDR3 length equals 12 residues. V was pared by 6 bases and J by 9 bases, with 12 bases between. Germline values: CDR1 WNHNN, CDR2 SYGVQD (reference sequence). In DNA, the CDR3 is TGCGCCAGCAGCGAACTACGGGGTGAGCAGTTCTTC. It translates to CASSELRGEQFF.

This clonotype was observed many times. V gene TRBV27 combines with J gene TRBJ2-3; 7 nucleotides line up with TRBD1. Germline lookup yields CDR1 MNHEY and CDR2 SMNVEV (reference sequence). V was clipped by 6 bases and J by 0 bases; unmatched bases: 6. CDR3 length equals 15 residues. The CDR3 coding sequence is TGTGCCAGCAGCCGGGACAGAGCTAGCACAGATACGCAGTATTTT. It yields the protein CASSRDRASTDTQYF.

This chain connects TRBV2 to TRBJ1-5, with D possibly being TRBD1 (5 bases). The CDR3 contains 16 residues. CDR1 and CDR2 from the germline V gene are SNHLY and FYNNEI. V lost 0 bases, J lost 2 bases, and 11 bases lay in between. The CDR3 DNA reads as TGTGCCAGCAGTGAAGCACTCGGACATGGCAATCAGCCCCAGCATTTT. It codes for CASSEALGHGNQPQHF.

This clonotype was seen a few times. One end of the junction is discordant with germline, which a read error may explain. The genes are TRBV7-7 and TRBJ2-2, with TRBD1 matching over 9 bases. Germline assignment: CDR1 SSHAT and CDR2 FNYEAQ (reference sequence). This CDR3 has 19 amino acids. The CDR3 bases are TGTGCTAGCAGCCCGTTATCTCCACCGGGACAGGGGAACACCGGGGAGCTGTTTTTT. This encodes CASSPLSPPGQGNTGELFF. Full variable domain (rest looked up from reference TRBV7-7 and TRBJ2-2): GAGVSQSPRYKVTKRGQDVTLRCDPISSHATLYWYQQALGQGPEFLTYFNYEAQPDKSGLPSDRFSAERPEGSISTLTIQRTEQRDSAMYRCASSPLSPPGQGNTGELFFGEGSRLTVL.

This clonotype has ten or more counts. The chain has TRBV7-8 and TRBJ2-1; D unclear. Trimming pared 1 base from V and 7 bases from J, leaving 2 bases between. The germline V gene has CDR1 SGHVS and CDR2 FQNEAQ. This CDR3 has 11 amino acids. CDR3 residues: CASSLGNEQFF. The CDR3 DNA reads as TGTGCCAGCAGCTTAGGAAATGAGCAGTTCTTC.

J is TRBJ2-2 and V is TRBV6-1; no clear D. The CDR3 has 14 amino acids. Germline-derived CDR1 and CDR2 are MNHNS and SASEGT. The V gene lost 4 bases and the J gene lost 5 bases, with 11 bases spanning the gap. The CDR3 DNA sequence: TGTGCCAGCAGTGCCGCAACAGAGACCGGGGAGCTGTTTTTT. This encodes CASSAATETGELFF.